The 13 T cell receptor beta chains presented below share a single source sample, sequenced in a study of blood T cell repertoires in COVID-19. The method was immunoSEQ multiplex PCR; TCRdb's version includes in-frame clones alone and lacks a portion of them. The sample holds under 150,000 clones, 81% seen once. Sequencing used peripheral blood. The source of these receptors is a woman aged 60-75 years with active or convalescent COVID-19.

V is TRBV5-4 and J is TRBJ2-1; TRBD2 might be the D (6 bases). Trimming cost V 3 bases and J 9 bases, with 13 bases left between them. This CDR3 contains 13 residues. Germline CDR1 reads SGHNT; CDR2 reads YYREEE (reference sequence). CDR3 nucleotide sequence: TGTGCCAGCAGCTACTCGGGACTCCTTGAGCAGTTCTTC. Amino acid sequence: CASSYSGLLEQFF.

The CDR3 DNA reads as TGTGCCAGCAGTTTAGGGGACAGTAGCACAGATACGCAGTATTTT. Amino acids: CASSLGDSSTDTQYF. The J gene is TRBJ2-3, the V gene TRBV28, with TRBD1 matching 7 bases. This CDR3 is 15 amino acids long. Germline loops: CDR1 MDHEN, CDR2 SYDVKM. J lost 0 bases, V lost 2 bases, and 2 bases had no gene match.

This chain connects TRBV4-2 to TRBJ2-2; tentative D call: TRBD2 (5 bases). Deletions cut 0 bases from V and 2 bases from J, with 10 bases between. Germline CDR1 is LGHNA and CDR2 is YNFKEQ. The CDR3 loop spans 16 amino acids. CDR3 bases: TGTGCCAGCAGCCAAGAGGCGACTATCAACACCGGGGAGCTGTTTTTT. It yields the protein CASSQEATINTGELFF.

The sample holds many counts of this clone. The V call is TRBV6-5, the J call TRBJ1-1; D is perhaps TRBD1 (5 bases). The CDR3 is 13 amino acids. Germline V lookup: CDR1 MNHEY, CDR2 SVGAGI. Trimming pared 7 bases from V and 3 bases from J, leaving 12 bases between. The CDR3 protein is CASTSDSYTEAFF. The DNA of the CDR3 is TGTGCCAGCACCTCTGACAGTTACACTGAAGCTTTCTTT.

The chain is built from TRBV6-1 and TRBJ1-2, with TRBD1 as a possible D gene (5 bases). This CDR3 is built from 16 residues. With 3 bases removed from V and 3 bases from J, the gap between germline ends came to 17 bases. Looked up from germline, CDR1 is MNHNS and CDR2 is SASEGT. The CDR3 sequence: CASSDPRMDNHYGYTF. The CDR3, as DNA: TGTGCCAGCAGTGATCCTCGGATGGACAATCACTATGGCTACACCTTC.

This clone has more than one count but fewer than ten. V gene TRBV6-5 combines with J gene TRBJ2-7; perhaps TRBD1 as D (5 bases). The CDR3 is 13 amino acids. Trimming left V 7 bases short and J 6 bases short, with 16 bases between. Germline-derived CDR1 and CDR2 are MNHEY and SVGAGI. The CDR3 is CASTVGPFGEQYF. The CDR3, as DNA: TGTGCCAGCACCGTGGGGCCGTTCGGCGAGCAGTACTTC.

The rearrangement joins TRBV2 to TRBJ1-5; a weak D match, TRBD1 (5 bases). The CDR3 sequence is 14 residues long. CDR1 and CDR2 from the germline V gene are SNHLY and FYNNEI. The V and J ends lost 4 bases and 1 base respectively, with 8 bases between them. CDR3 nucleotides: TGTGCCAGCAGTGCCAGGGCGAGCAATCAGCCCCAGCATTTT. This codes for CASSARASNQPQHF. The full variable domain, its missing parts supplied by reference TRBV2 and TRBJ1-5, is EPEVTQTPSHQVTQMGQEVILRCVPISNHLYFYWYRQILGQKVEFLVSFYNNEISEKSEIFDDQFSVERPDGSNFTLKIRSTKLEDSAMYFCASSARASNQPQHFGDGTRLSIL.

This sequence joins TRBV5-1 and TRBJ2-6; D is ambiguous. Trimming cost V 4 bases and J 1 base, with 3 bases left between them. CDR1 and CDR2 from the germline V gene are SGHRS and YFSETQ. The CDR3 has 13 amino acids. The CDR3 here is CASSPSGANVLTF. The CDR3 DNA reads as TGCGCCAGCAGCCCATCTGGGGCCAACGTCCTGACTTTC.

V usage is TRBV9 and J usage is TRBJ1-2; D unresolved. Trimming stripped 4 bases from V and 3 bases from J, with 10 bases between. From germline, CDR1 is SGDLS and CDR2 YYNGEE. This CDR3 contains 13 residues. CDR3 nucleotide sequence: TGTGCCAGCAGCCCCCCATCGGACTATGGCTACACCTTC. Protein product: CASSPPSDYGYTF.

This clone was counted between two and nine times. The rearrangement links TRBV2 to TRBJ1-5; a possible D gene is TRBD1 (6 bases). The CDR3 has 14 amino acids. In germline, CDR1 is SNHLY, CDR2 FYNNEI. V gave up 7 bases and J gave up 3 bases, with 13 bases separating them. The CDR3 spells CASNLGGANQPQHF. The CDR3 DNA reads TGTGCCAGCAACCTTGGGGGGGCCAATCAGCCCCAGCATTTT.

CDR3 region: CASRGPTGELFF. The CDR3 coding sequence is TGTGCCAGCAGGGGGCCCACCGGGGAGCTGTTTTTT. The chain uses TRBV2 and TRBJ2-2, with D maybe TRBD1 (5 bases). CDR3 size: 12 residues. The V and J ends lost 6 bases and 4 bases respectively, with 6 bases between them. Per the germline V gene, CDR1 is SNHLY and CDR2 is FYNNEI.

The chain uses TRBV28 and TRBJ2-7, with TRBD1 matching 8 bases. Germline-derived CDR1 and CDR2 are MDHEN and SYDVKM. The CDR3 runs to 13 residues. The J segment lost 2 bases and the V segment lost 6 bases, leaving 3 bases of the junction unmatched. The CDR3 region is CASSVGQAYEQYF. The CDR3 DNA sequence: TGTGCCAGCAGCGTGGGACAGGCCTACGAGCAGTACTTC.

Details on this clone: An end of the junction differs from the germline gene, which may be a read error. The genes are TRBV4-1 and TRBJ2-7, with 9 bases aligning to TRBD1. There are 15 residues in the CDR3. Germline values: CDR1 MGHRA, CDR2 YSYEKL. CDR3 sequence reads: CASSQPGQGGYGQYF. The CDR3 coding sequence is TGCGCCAGCAGCCAACCGGGACAGGGAGGGTACGGGCAGTACTTC.